These 32 T cell receptor beta chains came from one sample sequenced in a study of OX40 agonist ivuxolimab in advanced cancers. Produced via immunoSEQ multiplex PCR; TCRdb's table is partial and in-frame only. The table has approximately 26,000 clones, approximately 85% seen once; the top ten hold roughly 35%. Here the sequenced sample was CD4+ or CD8+ T cells sorted from blood, taken in a trial of the OX40 agonist ivuxolimab. Receptors originate from an adult with an advanced solid tumor such as melanoma, head and neck, liver or kidney cancer.

This chain connects TRBV6-6 to TRBJ2-7, with 7 bases matching TRBD1. The CDR3 totals 15 residues. Trimming at V came to 5 bases and at J to 0 bases, leaving 7 bases not matched to a gene. Per germline, CDR1 MNHNY and CDR2 SVGAGI (reference sequence). The CDR3 region has the DNA TGTGCCAGCAGTCACCCGACAGGGAGCTCCTACGAGCAGTACTTC. It yields the protein CASSHPTGSSYEQYF.

The chain combines TRBV7-1 with TRBJ2-7, with TRBD1 identical over 7 bases. TRBV7-1 is an open reading frame, and its role is uncertain. V lost 4 bases to trimming and J lost 5 bases; unmatched junction nucleotides: 5. The CDR3 consists of 13 residues. This CDR3 reads CASSYAGGHEQYF. The CDR3 nucleotides read TGTGCCAGCAGCTACGCAGGGGGACACGAGCAGTACTTC.

The J gene is TRBJ2-1, the V gene TRBV6-5; D is ambiguous. Germline assignment: CDR1 MNHEY and CDR2 SVGAGI. This CDR3 is 15 amino acids long. V lost 5 bases, J lost 3 bases, and 14 bases lay in between. CDR3 nucleotides: TGTGCCAGCAGTCGGCCGGACCTAAACTACAATGAGCAGTTCTTC. This sequence encodes CASSRPDLNYNEQFF.

This clone was recorded a few times. The chain uses TRBV4-3 and TRBJ2-4, with D perhaps matching TRBD2 (5 bases). Trimming removed 5 bases from V and 5 bases from J, with 10 bases in between. Germline-derived CDR1 and CDR2 are LGHNA and YSLEER. This CDR3 has 13 residues. Written as DNA, the CDR3 is TGCGCCAGCAGCTCCGGACTTGAAAACATTCAGTACTTC. This sequence encodes CASSSGLENIQYF.

The V call is TRBV7-7, the J call TRBJ2-6, with D uncertain. V was cut by 5 bases and J by 0 bases, with 14 bases left in between. CDR1 and CDR2 (germline): SSHAT, FNYEAQ (reference sequence). This CDR3 comprises 17 residues. The CDR3 sequence: CASSRDIYFSGANVLTF. CDR3 nucleotides: TGTGCCAGCAGCAGAGACATCTACTTCTCTGGGGCCAACGTCCTGACTTTC.

In this sample, this clone turned up once. The chain employs TRBV28 and TRBJ2-2; 8 bases match TRBD2. Germline CDR1 reads MDHEN; CDR2 reads SYDVKM. The CDR3 is made up of 17 amino acids. V was clipped by 5 bases and J by 5 bases; unmatched bases: 13. Here the CDR3 DNA reads TGTGCCAGCAGTCCGGCTCTGAGCGGGAGTTGGACCGGGGAGCTGTTTTTT. It yields the protein CASSPALSGSWTGELFF.

The chain combines TRBV4-1 with TRBJ1-4, with D unresolved. The V gene lost 5 bases and the J gene lost 8 bases, with 9 bases spanning the gap. The germline gives CDR1 MGHRA, CDR2 YSYEKL. The CDR3 totals 12 residues. CDR3 sequence (DNA): TGCGCCAGCAGCTCCTCGGGGGAAAAACTGTTTTTT. Its translation is CASSSSGEKLFF.

This chain links TRBV4-3 with TRBJ2-1, with 10 bases matching TRBD2. The CDR3 has 14 residues. Looked up from germline, CDR1 is LGHNA and CDR2 is YSLEER. J lost 11 bases, V lost 0 bases, and 4 bases had no gene match. CDR3 nucleotides: TGCGCCAGCAGCCAAGATCGAGCGGGGGGGAAGCAGTTCTTC. Translating it yields CASSQDRAGGKQFF.

The V and J genes are TRBV5-4 and TRBJ2-5, with D hard to call. CDR1 is SGHNT, CDR2 YYREEE, per germline (reference sequence). The CDR3 covers 15 residues. Trimming shortened V by 1 base and J by 3 bases, and 13 bases separated the two germline ends. DNA for the CDR3: TGTGCCAGCAGCTTGAGCGCTAGGACCAAAGAGACCCAGTACTTC. Its protein is CASSLSARTKETQYF.

The chain uses TRBV6-1 and TRBJ1-5; D perhaps matches TRBD1 (6 bases). Between the trimmed V and J ends, which lost 1 base and 0 bases, there was a span of 16 bases. CDR3 length: 18 residues. The V gene's germline CDR1 is MNHNS and CDR2 SASEGT. In nucleotides, the CDR3 is TGTGCCAGCAGTGAAGGATCCCCCGGGGGCTATAGCAATCAGCCCCAGCATTTT. It codes for CASSEGSPGGYSNQPQHF.

This clone was seen a single time. The chain employs TRBV6-5 and TRBJ1-2; 8 nucleotides align to TRBD1. The V gene end was trimmed by 2 bases and the J gene end by 6 bases; junction bases not matched to a gene: 2. Germline V gene sequence: CDR1 MNHEY, CDR2 SVGAGI. This CDR3 is built from 13 residues. CDR3 protein: CASSYRTGHGYTF. As DNA, the CDR3 is TGTGCCAGCAGTTACCGGACAGGGCATGGCTACACCTTC.

The chain uses TRBV5-4 and TRBJ1-1; 7 bases are shared with TRBD1. The germline CDR1 and CDR2 sequences are SGHNT and YYREEE (reference sequence). The CDR3 spans 14 residues. The V and J ends lost 2 bases and 4 bases, in that order; junction bases with no gene match: 5. CDR3 protein: CASSFAGGSTEAFF. CDR3 in DNA: TGTGCCAGCAGCTTTGCAGGGGGGAGCACTGAAGCTTTCTTT.

The chain uses TRBV29-1 and TRBJ2-2; TRBD2 is a possible D gene (6 bases). Trimming pared 3 bases from V and 6 bases from J, leaving 20 bases between. CDR1 is SQVTM and CDR2 is ANQGSEA in the germline V gene. There are 16 residues in the CDR3. Here the CDR3 DNA reads TGCAGCGTTGATAAGGGACTTGTTGGTAAACCCGGGGAGCTGTTTTTT. Protein: CSVDKGLVGKPGELFF.

The chain uses TRBV27 and TRBJ2-1, with D perhaps TRBD1 (5 bases). The CDR3 length is 12 residues. CDR1 is MNHEY, CDR2 SMNVEV, per germline (reference sequence). Trimming removed 2 bases from V and 9 bases from J, with 8 bases in between. CDR3 in DNA: TGTGCCAGCAGTTTACAGGGCTCTGAGCAGTTCTTC. This sequence encodes CASSLQGSEQFF.

The V gene is TRBV30, the J gene TRBJ2-1; no reliable D call. Germline CDR1 is GTSNPN and CDR2 is SVGIG (reference sequence). The CDR3 is 10 residues long. V was trimmed by 3 bases and J by 8 bases, leaving 5 bases between them. CDR3 protein: CAWRTHEQFF. The CDR3, as DNA: TGTGCCTGGAGGACACATGAGCAGTTCTTC.

This clone has more than one count but fewer than ten. The chain uses TRBV7-2 and TRBJ1-6; D possibly corresponds to TRBD1 (6 bases). The CDR3 has 13 residues. V dropped 6 bases and J dropped 6 bases, with 9 bases sitting between them. CDR1 and CDR2 from the germline V gene are SGHTA and FQGNSA. The CDR3 here is CASSTGPNSPLHF. As DNA, the CDR3 is TGTGCCAGCAGTACAGGGCCTAATTCACCCCTCCACTTT.

The chain combines TRBV29-1 with TRBJ2-1, with 9 positions matching TRBD2. The length of the CDR3 is 16 residues. CDR1 SQVTM and CDR2 ANQGSEA come from the germline V gene. Germline trimming cut 1 base from V and 4 bases from J; bases unmatched to any gene: 8. The CDR3 DNA follows: TGCAGCGTTGAAGGGGCGGGAGGGTCCGTTTACAATGAGCAGTTCTTC. Translating it yields CSVEGAGGSVYNEQFF.

The chain has TRBV5-5 and TRBJ2-2, with TRBD2 matching 7 bases. Germline CDR1 and CDR2: SGHKS and YYEKEE (reference sequence). V lost 7 bases and J lost 6; bases outside the gene matches: 12. This CDR3 spans 15 amino acids. CDR3 region: CASGRRLSGPGELFF. DNA of the CDR3: TGTGCCAGCGGACGACGGCTTAGCGGGCCCGGGGAGCTGTTTTTT.

V is TRBV5-6 and J is TRBJ2-4, with D maybe TRBD1 (6 bases). V was pared by 4 bases and J by 9 bases, with 14 bases between. Germline CDR1 reads SGHDT; CDR2 reads YYEEEE. CDR3 length: 13 residues. The CDR3 loop reads CASSDTGRGIQYF. CDR3 DNA sequence: TGTGCCAGCAGCGACACAGGCAGGGGCATTCAGTACTTC.

The rearrangement links TRBV6-6 to TRBJ2-4, with unresolved D. The germline V and J ends were trimmed by 7 bases and 7 bases, with 17 bases remaining between them. CDR1 and CDR2 from the germline V gene are MNHNY and SVGAGI (reference sequence). The CDR3 sequence is 14 residues long. CDR3 protein: CASTPGVGWNIQYF. Written as DNA, the CDR3 is TGTGCCAGCACCCCCGGTGTAGGGTGGAACATTCAGTACTTC.

This clone was detected only a few times. This chain joins TRBV15 and TRBJ2-5; tentative D call: TRBD1 (6 bases). Per the germline V gene, CDR1 is LNHNV and CDR2 is YYDKDF (reference sequence). The CDR3 is made up of 13 amino acids. V lost 6 bases, J lost 2 bases, and 10 bases lay in between. The CDR3 spells CATRPQGQETQYF. In nucleotides, the CDR3 is TGTGCCACCAGGCCACAGGGACAAGAGACCCAGTACTTC.

V and J are TRBV6-6 and TRBJ1-3; the D is unclear. Trimming took 8 bases from V and 1 from J, leaving 3 bases between them. This CDR3 spans 11 amino acids. The germline V gene has CDR1 MNHNY and CDR2 SVGAGI (reference sequence). The CDR3 sequence is CASASGNTIYF. CDR3 bases: TGTGCCAGCGCTTCTGGAAACACCATATATTTT.

This chain joins TRBV9 and TRBJ1-1, with 9 bases aligning to TRBD1. The V gene end was trimmed by 0 bases and the J gene end by 1 base; junction bases not matched to a gene: 7. In germline, CDR1 is SGDLS, CDR2 YYNGEE. The CDR3 is made up of 17 amino acids. This chain's CDR3 is CASSVGPPGQGNTEAFF. The CDR3 DNA reads as TGTGCCAGCAGCGTAGGTCCCCCGGGACAGGGGAACACTGAAGCTTTCTTT. Complete variable domain (other parts from reference TRBV9 and TRBJ1-1): DSGVTQTPKHLITATGQRVTLRCSPRSGDLSVYWYQQSLDQGLQFLIQYYNGEERAKGNILERFSAQQFPDLHSELNLSSLELGDSALYFCASSVGPPGQGNTEAFFGQGTRLTVV.

The chain recombines TRBV4-1 with TRBJ2-5; possibly TRBD2 for D (6 bases). Trimming stripped 6 bases from V and 5 bases from J, with 19 bases between. This CDR3 spans 15 amino acids. CDR1 and CDR2 from the germline V gene are MGHRA and YSYEKL. CDR3 amino acids: CASREVAGMIETQYF. The DNA of the CDR3 is TGCGCCAGCAGAGAGGTGGCGGGAATGATCGAGACCCAGTACTTC.

This sequence joins TRBV4-3 and TRBJ2-7; tentatively, D is TRBD1 (6 bases). V dropped 0 bases and J dropped 4 bases, with 16 bases sitting between them. Germline-derived CDR1 and CDR2 are LGHNA and YSLEER. The CDR3 has 16 amino acids. The DNA of the CDR3 is TGCGCCAGCAGCCAAGAGGTGTCGGGGACAAGTTACGAGCAGTACTTC. Translation gives CASSQEVSGTSYEQYF.

This clone is a singleton in its sample. In DNA form, the CDR3 reads TGTGCCAGCAGCGCCGGGACAGGGGGCGTCGGGGCCAACGTCCTGACTTTC. Protein product: CASSAGTGGVGANVLTF. The chain has TRBV7-8 and TRBJ2-6; 12 positions agree with TRBD1. V was pared by 5 bases and J by 4 bases, with 6 bases of the junction left unmatched. In germline, CDR1 is SGHVS, CDR2 FQNEAQ. This CDR3 is 17 amino acids long.

The chain recombines TRBV19 with TRBJ2-3; the D is unclear. V was cut by 3 bases and J by 2 bases, with 6 bases left in between. Germline V lookup: CDR1 LNHDA, CDR2 SQIVND (reference sequence). The CDR3 is 13 residues long. The CDR3 here is CASSIFFTDTQYF. The CDR3 region has the DNA TGTGCCAGTAGTATTTTCTTCACAGATACGCAGTATTTT.

V usage is TRBV7-3 and J usage is TRBJ2-3; D is undetermined. CDR1 and CDR2 from the germline V gene are SGHTA and FQGTGA. The CDR3 contains 14 residues. The V end lost 5 bases, the J end lost 5 bases, and 14 bases lay between the germline ends. The CDR3 DNA reads TGTGCCAGCAGCCACGAGGTGGGAATAGATACGCAGTATTTT. Protein: CASSHEVGIDTQYF.

The V call is TRBV7-9, the J call TRBJ2-1; 11 bases are a match to TRBD2. The V segment lost 4 bases and the J segment 5 bases; nucleotides outside the gene matches: 7. Germline assignment: CDR1 SEHNR and CDR2 FQNEAQ (reference sequence). The CDR3 has 16 residues. CDR3 nucleotide sequence: TGTGCCAGCAGCTCGCAGCTAGCGGGGGGCCACAATGAGCAGTTCTTC. Protein product: CASSSQLAGGHNEQFF.

V and J are TRBV27 and TRBJ1-5; no definite D call. Germline CDR1 MNHEY, CDR2 SMNVEV (reference sequence). The CDR3 runs 12 residues. With 3 bases removed from V and 4 bases from J, the gap between germline ends came to 4 bases. The CDR3 spells CASSFSNQPQHF. Written as DNA, the CDR3 is TGTGCCAGCAGTTTCTCGAATCAGCCCCAGCATTTT.

The rearrangement links TRBV9 to TRBJ1-1; 8 bases line up with TRBD1. Germline CDR1 reads SGDLS; CDR2 reads YYNGEE. CDR3 length: 15 residues. Trimming cost V 0 bases and J 3 bases; bases outside gene matches: 4. CDR3 amino acids: CASSVVGRGHTEAFF. The CDR3 nucleotides read TGTGCCAGCAGCGTAGTGGGCAGGGGGCACACTGAAGCTTTCTTT.

This clone was seen only once. The rearrangement joins TRBV10-3 to TRBJ1-2; D is uncertain. CDR3 size: 15 residues. The V end lost 2 bases, the J end lost 6 bases, and 16 bases lay between the germline ends. Germline V gene lookup returns CDR1 ENHRY and CDR2 SYGVKD. The CDR3 is CAISEQYVGFDGYTF. As DNA, the CDR3 is TGTGCCATCAGTGAGCAATACGTCGGATTCGATGGCTACACCTTC.